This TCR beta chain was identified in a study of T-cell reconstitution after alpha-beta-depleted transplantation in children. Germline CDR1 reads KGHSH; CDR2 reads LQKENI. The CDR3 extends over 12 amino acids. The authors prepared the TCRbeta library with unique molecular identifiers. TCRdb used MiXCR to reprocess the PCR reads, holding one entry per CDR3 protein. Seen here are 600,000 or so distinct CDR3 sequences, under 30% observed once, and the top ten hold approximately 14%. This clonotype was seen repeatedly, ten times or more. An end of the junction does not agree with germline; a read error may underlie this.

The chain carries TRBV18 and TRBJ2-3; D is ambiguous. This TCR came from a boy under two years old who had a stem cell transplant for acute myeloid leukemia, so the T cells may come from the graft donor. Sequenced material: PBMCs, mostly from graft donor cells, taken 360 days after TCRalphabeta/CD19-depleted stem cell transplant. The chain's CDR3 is CASSPPAADQNF. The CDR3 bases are TGTGCCAGCTCACCACCGGCGGCTGACCAGAATTTT.